This T cell receptor beta chain appears in the sequencing data of a study of blood T cell repertoires in COVID-19. Whole-study context: There were acute and convalescent COVID-19 samples, and they came from the United States, Italy and Spain. T cells, B-cell-depleted T cells, or PBMCs provided the cDNA or gDNA that served as material.

Generated by immunoSEQ multiplex PCR, the TCRdb table keeps only in-frame clones and is missing some. The profile shows 160,000 or so clones, about 90% of them singletons. Regarding this clone: The sample contains more than one DNA sequence encoding this CDR3.

The study assigned cohorts using participant-reported clinical history. The CDR3 runs to 13 residues. Trimming stripped 0 bases from V and 5 bases from J, with 7 bases between. Looked up from germline, CDR1 is MGHRA and CDR2 is YSYEKL. This chain uses TRBV4-1 with TRBJ1-2; D not certain. The TCR comes from a human donor with acute COVID-19. The donor label of this sample is uncertain. The specimen was PBMCs or T cells enriched from blood (not recorded which). The CDR3 DNA sequence: TGCGCCAGCAGCCAAGATGGGCTGTATGGCTACACCTTC. This codes for CASSQDGLYGYTF.